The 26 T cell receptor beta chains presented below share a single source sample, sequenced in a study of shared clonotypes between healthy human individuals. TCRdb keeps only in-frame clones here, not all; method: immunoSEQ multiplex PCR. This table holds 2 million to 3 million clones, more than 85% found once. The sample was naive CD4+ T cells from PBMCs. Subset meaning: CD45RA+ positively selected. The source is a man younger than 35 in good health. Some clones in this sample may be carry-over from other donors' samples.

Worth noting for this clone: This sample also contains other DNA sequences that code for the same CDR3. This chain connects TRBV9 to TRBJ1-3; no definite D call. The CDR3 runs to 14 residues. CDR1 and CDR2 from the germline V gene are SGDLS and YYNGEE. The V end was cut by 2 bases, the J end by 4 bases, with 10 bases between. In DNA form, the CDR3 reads TGTGCCAGCAGCGTGGCGACCGGGGGAAACACCATATATTTT. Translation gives CASSVATGGNTIYF.

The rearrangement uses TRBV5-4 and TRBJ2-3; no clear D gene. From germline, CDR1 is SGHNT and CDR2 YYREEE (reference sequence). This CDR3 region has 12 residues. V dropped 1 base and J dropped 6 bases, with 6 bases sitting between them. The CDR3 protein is CASSLPPDTQYF. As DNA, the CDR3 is TGTGCCAGCAGCTTGCCCCCGGATACGCAGTATTTT.

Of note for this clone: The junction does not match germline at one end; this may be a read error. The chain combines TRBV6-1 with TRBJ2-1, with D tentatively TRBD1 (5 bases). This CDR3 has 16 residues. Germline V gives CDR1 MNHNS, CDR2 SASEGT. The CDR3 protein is CASREGASFSYNEQFF. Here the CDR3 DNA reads TGTGCCAGCAGGGAAGGGGCCAGTTTCTCCTACAATGAGCAGTTCTTC.

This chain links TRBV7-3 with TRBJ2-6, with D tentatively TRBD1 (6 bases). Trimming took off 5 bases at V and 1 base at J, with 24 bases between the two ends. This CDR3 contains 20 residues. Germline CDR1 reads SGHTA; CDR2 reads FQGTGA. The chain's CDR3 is CASSPTSRGTSSSGANVLTF. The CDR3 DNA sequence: TGTGCCAGCAGCCCTACCTCCAGGGGCACCTCCTCATCTGGGGCCAACGTCCTGACTTTC.

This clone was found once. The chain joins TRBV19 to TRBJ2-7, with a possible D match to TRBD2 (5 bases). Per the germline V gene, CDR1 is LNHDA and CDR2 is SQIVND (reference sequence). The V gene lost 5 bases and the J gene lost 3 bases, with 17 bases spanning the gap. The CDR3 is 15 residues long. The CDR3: CASSPRRGLNYEQYF. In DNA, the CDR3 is TGTGCCAGTAGTCCTCGGAGAGGGTTGAACTACGAGCAGTACTTC.

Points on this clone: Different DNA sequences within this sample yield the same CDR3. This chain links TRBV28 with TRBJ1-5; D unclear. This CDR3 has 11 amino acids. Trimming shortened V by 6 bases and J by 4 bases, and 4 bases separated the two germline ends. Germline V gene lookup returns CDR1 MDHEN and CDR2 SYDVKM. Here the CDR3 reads CASSVNQPQHF. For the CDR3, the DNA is TGTGCCAGCAGCGTTAATCAGCCCCAGCATTTT.

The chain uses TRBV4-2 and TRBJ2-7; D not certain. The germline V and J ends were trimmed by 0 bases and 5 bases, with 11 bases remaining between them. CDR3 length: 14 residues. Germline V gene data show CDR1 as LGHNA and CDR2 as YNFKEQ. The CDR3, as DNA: TGTGCCAGCAGCCAAGAAACCCTCGAGGACGAGCAGTACTTC. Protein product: CASSQETLEDEQYF.

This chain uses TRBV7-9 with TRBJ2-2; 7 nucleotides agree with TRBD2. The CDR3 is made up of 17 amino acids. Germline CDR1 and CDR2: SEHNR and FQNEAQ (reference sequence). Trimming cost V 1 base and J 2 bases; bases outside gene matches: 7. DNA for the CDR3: TGTGCCAGCAGCTTAGTCGTGGCTAGCGGTAACACCGGGGAGCTGTTTTTT. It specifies CASSLVVASGNTGELFF.

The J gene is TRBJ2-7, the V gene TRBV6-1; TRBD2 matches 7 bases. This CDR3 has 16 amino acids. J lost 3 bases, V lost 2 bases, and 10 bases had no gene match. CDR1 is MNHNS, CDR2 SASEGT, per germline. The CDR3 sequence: CASSEFRAGADYEQYF. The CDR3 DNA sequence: TGTGCCAGCAGTGAATTCAGGGCGGGAGCCGACTACGAGCAGTACTTC.

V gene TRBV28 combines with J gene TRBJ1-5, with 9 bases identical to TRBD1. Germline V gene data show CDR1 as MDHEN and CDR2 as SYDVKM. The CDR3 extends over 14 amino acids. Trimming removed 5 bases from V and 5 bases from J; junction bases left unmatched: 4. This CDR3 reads CASSTRQGDQPQHF. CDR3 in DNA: TGTGCCAGCAGTACTCGACAGGGGGATCAGCCCCAGCATTTT. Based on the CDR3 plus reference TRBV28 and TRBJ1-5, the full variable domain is DVKVTQSSRYLVKRTGEKVFLECVQDMDHENMFWYRQDPGLGLRLIYFSYDVKMKEKGDIPEGYSVSREKKERFSLILESASTNQTSMYLCASSTRQGDQPQHFGDGTRLSIL.

The CDR3 region is CASTDRGVSVTF. The CDR3 nucleotides are TGTGCCAGCACAGACAGGGGAGTAAGTGTCACCTTC. This chain joins TRBV28 and TRBJ1-2; TRBD1 matches at 8 bases. The CDR3 extends over 12 amino acids. CDR1 and CDR2 from the germline V gene are MDHEN and SYDVKM. J was trimmed by 13 bases and V by 7 bases; bases with no gene match: 11.

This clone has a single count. The CDR3 bases are TGTGCCAGCAGCCAGGGACGGCGGATGGTAAAACTGTTTTTT. As protein: CASSQGRRMVKLFF. The chain links TRBV28 to TRBJ1-4, with D possibly TRBD1 on 5 matching bases. The CDR3 runs 14 residues. Per the germline V gene, CDR1 is MDHEN and CDR2 is SYDVKM. Trimming shortened V by 6 bases and J by 10 bases, and 18 bases separated the two germline ends.

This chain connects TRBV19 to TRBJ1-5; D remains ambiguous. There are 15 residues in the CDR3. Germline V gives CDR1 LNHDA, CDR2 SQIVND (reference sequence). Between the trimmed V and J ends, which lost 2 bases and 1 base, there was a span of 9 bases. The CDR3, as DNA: TGTGCCAGTAGTATACTCTTGGGGAGCAATCAGCCCCAGCATTTT. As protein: CASSILLGSNQPQHF.

Written as DNA, the CDR3 is TGTGCCAGCAGTTTCGGGGGGCTTTCCTCGAACACTGAAGCTTTCTTT. Translation: CASSFGGLSSNTEAFF. The gene calls are TRBV28 and TRBJ1-1; D is possibly TRBD1 (6 bases). The ends were cut back, 3 bases at V and 1 base at J, with 15 bases in the middle. The CDR3 covers 16 residues. The germline gives CDR1 MDHEN, CDR2 SYDVKM.

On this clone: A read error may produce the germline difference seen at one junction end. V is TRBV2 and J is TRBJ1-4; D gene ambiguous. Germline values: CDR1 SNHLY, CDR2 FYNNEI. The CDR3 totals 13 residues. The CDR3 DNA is TGTGCCAGCAGCGAAGGGCGTGGTGAAAAACTGTTTTTT. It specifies CASSEGRGEKLFF.

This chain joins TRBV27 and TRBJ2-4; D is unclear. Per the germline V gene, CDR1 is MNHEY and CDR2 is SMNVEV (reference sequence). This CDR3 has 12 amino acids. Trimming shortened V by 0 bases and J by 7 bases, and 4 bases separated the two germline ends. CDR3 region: CASSLSGNIQYF. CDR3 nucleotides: TGTGCCAGCAGTTTATCAGGGAACATTCAGTACTTC.

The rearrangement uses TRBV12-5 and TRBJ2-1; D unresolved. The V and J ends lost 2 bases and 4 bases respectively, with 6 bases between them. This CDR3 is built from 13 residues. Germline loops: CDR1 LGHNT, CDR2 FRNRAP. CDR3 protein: CASGLSLYNEQFF. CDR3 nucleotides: TGTGCTAGTGGTTTGTCCCTATACAATGAGCAGTTCTTC.

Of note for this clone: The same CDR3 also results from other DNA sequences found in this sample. Here the CDR3 DNA reads TGCGCCAGCAGCCCCGGACCAGAGGACAATCAGCCCCAGCATTTT. Protein product: CASSPGPEDNQPQHF. J is TRBJ1-5 and V is TRBV5-1; no definite D call. There are 15 residues in the CDR3. Trimming stripped 4 bases from V and 3 bases from J, with 14 bases between. CDR1 is SGHRS and CDR2 is YFSETQ in the germline V gene.

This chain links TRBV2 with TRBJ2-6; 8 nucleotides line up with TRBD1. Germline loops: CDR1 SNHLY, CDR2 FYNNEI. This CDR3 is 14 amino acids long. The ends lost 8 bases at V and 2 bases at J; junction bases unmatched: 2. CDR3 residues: CASGTGAGANVLTF. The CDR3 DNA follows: TGTGCCAGCGGGACAGGAGCTGGGGCCAACGTCCTGACTTTC.

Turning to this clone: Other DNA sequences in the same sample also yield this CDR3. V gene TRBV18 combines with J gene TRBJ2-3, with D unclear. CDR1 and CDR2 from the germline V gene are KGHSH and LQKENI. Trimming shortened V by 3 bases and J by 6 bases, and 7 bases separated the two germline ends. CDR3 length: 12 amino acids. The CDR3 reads CASSPKSDTQYF. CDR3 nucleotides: TGTGCCAGCTCACCCAAGTCCGATACGCAGTATTTT.

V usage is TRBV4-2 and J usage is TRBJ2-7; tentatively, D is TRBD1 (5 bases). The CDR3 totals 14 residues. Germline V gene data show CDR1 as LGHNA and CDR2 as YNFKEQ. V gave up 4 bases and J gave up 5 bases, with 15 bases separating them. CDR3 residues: CASSRQGSENEQYF. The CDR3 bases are TGTGCCAGCAGCCGGCAGGGATCGGAGAACGAGCAGTACTTC.

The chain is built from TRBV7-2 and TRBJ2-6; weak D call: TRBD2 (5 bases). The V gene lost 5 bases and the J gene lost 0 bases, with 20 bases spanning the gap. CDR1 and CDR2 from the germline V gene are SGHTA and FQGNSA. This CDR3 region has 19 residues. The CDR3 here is CASSHPRGQRLSGANVLTF. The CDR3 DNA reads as TGTGCCAGCAGCCACCCGCGAGGGCAAAGGCTCTCTGGGGCCAACGTCCTGACTTTC.

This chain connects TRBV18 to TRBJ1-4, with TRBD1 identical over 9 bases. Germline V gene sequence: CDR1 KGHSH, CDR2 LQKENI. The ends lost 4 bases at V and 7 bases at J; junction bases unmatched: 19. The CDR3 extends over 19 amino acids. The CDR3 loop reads CASSLNQGQGKGVGEKLFF. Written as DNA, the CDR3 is TGTGCCAGCTCACTTAATCAGGGACAGGGAAAGGGAGTGGGTGAAAAACTGTTTTTT.

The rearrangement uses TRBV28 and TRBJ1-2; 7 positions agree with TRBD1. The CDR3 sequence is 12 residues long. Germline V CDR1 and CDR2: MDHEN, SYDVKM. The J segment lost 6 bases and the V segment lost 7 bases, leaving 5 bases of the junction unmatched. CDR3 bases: TGTGCCAGCAAACAGGGGTTGGATGGCTACACCTTC. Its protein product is CASKQGLDGYTF.

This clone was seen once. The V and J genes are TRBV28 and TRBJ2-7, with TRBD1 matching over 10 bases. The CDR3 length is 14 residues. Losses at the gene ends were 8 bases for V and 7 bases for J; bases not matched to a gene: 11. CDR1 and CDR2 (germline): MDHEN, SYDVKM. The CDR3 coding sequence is TGTGCCAGCTTCGCCGGGACAGGGGTGGGAGAGCAGTACTTC. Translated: CASFAGTGVGEQYF.

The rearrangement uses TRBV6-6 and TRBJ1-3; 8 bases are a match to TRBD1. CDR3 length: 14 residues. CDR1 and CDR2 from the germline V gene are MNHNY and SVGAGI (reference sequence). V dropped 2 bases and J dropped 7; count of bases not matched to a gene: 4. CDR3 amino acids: CASSYMQGANTIYF. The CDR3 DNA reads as TGTGCCAGCAGTTACATGCAGGGGGCGAACACCATATATTTT.